What follows is one T cell receptor (beta chain) and its context. What it binds is unknown. The sample comes from a study of memory CD4+ T cells and cytomegalovirus serostatus. The study, taken as a whole, reports: Suggested: most of the CMV-linked TCR signature lies in CD4+ memory cells.

This CDR3 comprises 18 residues. Germline trimming cut 0 bases from V and 4 bases from J; bases unmatched to any gene: 6. Germline-derived CDR1 and CDR2 are MGHRA and YSYEKL. The sort gate was single viable CD3+CD4+CD8-CD45RO+ cells for memory CD4+ T cells. After thawing, CD4+ T cells were positively selected. TCRdb's table, derived via immunoSEQ multiplex PCR, lists solely in-frame clones and lacks some. The sample shows some 41,000 clones, 76% of them seen only once. The rearrangement uses TRBV4-1 and TRBJ2-3; 14 nucleotides agree with TRBD2. The sample consisted of memory CD4+ T cells from blood. The sequence was obtained from an adult in good health and CMV-seronegative. The CDR3 loop reads CASSQERGLAGGPDTQYF. In DNA form, the CDR3 reads TGCGCCAGCAGCCAAGAACGCGGACTAGCGGGAGGTCCAGATACGCAGTATTTT.